This T cell receptor beta chain was identified during a study of blood T cell repertoires in COVID-19. V lost 8 bases and J lost 4; bases outside the gene matches: 6. Germline CDR1 reads GTSNPN; CDR2 reads SVGIG (reference sequence). CDR3 length: 13 residues. Sequencing used immunoSEQ multiplex PCR; TCRdb keeps in-frame clones, though not all of them. The sample records tens of thousands of clones, roughly 78% being singletons. The clonotype originates from a woman older than 75 with acute or convalescent COVID-19. Sequencing was done on a sample of peripheral blood. The V gene is TRBV30, the J gene TRBJ1-4; TRBD1 agrees at 8 bases. CDR3 in amino acids: CAGRTGFNEKLFF. CDR3 nucleotide sequence: TGTGCCGGCCGGACAGGGTTTAATGAAAAACTGTTTTTT.